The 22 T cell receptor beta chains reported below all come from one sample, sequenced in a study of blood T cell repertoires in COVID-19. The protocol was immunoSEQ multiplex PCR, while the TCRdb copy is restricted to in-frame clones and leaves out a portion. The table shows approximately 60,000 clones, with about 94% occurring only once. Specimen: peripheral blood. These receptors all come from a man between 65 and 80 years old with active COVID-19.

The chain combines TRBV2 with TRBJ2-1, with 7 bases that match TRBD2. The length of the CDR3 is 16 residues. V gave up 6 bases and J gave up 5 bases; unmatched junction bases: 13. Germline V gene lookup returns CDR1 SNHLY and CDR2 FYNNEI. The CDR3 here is CASRPLTSLGDNEQFF. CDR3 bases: TGTGCCAGCAGGCCGCTGACTAGCCTAGGAGACAATGAGCAGTTCTTC.

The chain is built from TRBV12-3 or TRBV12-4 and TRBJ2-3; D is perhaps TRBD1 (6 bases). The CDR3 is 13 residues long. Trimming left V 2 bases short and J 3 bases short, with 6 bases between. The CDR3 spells CASSLTGTDTQYF. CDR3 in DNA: TGTGCCAGCAGTTTAACAGGGACAGATACGCAGTATTTT.

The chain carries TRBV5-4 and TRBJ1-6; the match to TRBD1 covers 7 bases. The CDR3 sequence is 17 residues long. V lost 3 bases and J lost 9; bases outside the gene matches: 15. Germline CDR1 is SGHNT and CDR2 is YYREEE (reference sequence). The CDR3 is CASSSLGAGGLRSPLHF. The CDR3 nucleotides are TGTGCCAGCAGCTCACTCGGCGCAGGGGGTTTGCGTTCACCCCTCCACTTT.

CDR3 amino acids: CASSPSGAYNEQFF. CDR3 nucleotides: TGTGCCAGCAGCCCTAGCGGGGCATACAATGAGCAGTTCTTC. The rearrangement uses TRBV7-9 and TRBJ2-1; 9 positions match TRBD2. V lost 5 bases, J lost 4 bases, and 3 bases stayed unmatched. The CDR3 runs 14 residues. Germline CDR1 is SEHNR and CDR2 is FQNEAQ (reference sequence).

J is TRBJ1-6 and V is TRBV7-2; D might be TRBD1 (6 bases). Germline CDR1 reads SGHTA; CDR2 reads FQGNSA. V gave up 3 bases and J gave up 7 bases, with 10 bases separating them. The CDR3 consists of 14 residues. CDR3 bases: TGTGCCAGCAGCTTGGGGACAAGAAATTCACCCCTCCACTTT. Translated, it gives CASSLGTRNSPLHF.

The chain's CDR3 is CASSPPVGVNPNQGKQFF. The CDR3 DNA is TGTGCCAGCTCACCACCGGTAGGGGTTAATCCAAACCAGGGTAAGCAGTTCTTC. J is TRBJ2-1 and V is TRBV18; TRBD1 is a possible D gene (5 bases). Germline CDR1 reads KGHSH; CDR2 reads LQKENI. This CDR3 spans 18 amino acids. V was cut by 0 bases and J by 11 bases, with 26 bases left in between.

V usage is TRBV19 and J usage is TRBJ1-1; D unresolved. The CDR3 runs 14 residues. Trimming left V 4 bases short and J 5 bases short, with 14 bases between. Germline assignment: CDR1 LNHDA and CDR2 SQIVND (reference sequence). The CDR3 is CASSTTLGLTEAFF. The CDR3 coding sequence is TGTGCCAGTAGTACCACTCTGGGCCTGACTGAAGCTTTCTTT.

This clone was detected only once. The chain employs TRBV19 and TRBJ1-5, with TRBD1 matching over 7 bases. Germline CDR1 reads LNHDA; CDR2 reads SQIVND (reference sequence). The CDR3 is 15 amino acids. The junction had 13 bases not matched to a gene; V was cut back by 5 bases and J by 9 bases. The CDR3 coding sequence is TGTGCCAGTAGTCCGGGGACAGCCAGTCTCTTGCCCCAGCATTTT. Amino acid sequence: CASSPGTASLLPQHF. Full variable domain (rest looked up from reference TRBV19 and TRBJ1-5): DGGITQSPKYLFRKEGQNVTLSCEQNLNHDAMYWYRQDPGQGLRLIYYSQIVNDFQKGDIAEGYSVSREKKESFPLTVTSAQKNPTAFYLCASSPGTASLLPQHFGDGTRLSIL.

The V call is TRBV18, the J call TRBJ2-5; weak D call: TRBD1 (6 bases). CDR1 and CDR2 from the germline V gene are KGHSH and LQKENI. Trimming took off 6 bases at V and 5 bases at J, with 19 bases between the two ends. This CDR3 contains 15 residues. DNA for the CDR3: TGTGCCAGCTCGGCCCCGGGGCCCCAGGGGGAGACCCAGTACTTC. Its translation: CASSAPGPQGETQYF.

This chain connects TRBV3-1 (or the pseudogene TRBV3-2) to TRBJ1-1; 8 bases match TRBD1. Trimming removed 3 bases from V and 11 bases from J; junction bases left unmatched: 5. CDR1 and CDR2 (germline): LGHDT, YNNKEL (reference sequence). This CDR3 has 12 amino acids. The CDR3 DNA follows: TGTGCCAGCAGCCATCTACAGGGGGTGGCTTTCTTT. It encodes CASSHLQGVAFF.

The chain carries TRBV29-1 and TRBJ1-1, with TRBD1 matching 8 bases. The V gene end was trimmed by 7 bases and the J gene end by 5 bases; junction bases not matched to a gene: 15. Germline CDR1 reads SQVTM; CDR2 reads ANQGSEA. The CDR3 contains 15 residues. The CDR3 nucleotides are TGCAGCGCTCCTGCTACAGGGGGTGTGCAAACTGAAGCTTTCTTT. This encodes CSAPATGGVQTEAFF.

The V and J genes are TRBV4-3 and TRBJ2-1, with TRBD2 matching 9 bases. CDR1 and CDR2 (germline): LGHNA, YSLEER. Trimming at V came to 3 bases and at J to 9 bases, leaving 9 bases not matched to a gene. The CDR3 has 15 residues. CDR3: CASSHRAGGPGEQFF. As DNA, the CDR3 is TGCGCCAGCAGCCACCGAGCGGGGGGCCCAGGTGAGCAGTTCTTC.

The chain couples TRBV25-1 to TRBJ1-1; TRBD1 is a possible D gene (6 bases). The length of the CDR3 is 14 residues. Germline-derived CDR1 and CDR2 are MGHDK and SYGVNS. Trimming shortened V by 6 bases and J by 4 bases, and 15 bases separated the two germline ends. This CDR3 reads CASSKPGVLTEAFF. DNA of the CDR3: TGTGCCAGCAGCAAACCAGGGGTGCTCACTGAAGCTTTCTTT.

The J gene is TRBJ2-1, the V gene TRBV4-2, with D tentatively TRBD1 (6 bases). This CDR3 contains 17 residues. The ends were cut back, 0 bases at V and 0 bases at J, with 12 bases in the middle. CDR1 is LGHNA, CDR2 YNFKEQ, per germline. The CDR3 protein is CASSQDRGTNSYNEQFF. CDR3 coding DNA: TGTGCCAGCAGCCAAGATAGGGGGACAAACTCCTACAATGAGCAGTTCTTC.

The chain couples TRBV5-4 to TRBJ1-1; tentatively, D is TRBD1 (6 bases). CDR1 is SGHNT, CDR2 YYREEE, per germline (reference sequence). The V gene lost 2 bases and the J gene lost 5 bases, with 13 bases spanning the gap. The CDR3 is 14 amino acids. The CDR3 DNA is TGTGCCAGCAGCTTCCCCGGGGGGCGGACTGAAGCTTTCTTT. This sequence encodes CASSFPGGRTEAFF.

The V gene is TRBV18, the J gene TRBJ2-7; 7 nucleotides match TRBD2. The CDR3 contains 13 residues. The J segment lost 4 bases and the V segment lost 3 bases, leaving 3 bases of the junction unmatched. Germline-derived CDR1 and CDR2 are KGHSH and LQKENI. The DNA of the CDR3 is TGTGCCAGCTCACCGACTAGCAGTTACGAGCAGTACTTC. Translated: CASSPTSSYEQYF.

CDR3 DNA sequence: TGTGCCACCAGCTCTCCGGACAGGGTGGAAGAGACCCAGTACTTC. Its translation is CATSSPDRVEETQYF. V and J are TRBV15 and TRBJ2-5, with 8 nucleotides matching TRBD1. The CDR3 covers 15 residues. Per the germline V gene, CDR1 is LNHNV and CDR2 is YYDKDF (reference sequence). After removal of 5 bases from V and 3 bases from J, the junction contained 8 bases not matched to a gene.

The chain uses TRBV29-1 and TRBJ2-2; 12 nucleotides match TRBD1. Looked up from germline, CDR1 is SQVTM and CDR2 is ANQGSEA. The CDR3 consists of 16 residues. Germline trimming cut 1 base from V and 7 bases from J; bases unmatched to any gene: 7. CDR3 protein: CSVEVTGQGAVGELFF. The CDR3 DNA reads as TGCAGCGTTGAAGTCACGGGACAGGGGGCCGTCGGGGAGCTGTTTTTT.

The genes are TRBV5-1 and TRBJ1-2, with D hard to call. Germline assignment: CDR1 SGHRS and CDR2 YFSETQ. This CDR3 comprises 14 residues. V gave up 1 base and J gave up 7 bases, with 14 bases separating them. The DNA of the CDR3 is TGCGCCAGCAGCTTGATCAGTCAACGGGTTGGCTACACCTTC. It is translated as CASSLISQRVGYTF.

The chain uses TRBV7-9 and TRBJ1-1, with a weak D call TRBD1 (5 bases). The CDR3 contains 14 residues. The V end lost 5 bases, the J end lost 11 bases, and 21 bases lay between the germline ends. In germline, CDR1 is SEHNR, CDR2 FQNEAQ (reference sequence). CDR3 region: CASSTPGRGGLAFF. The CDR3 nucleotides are TGTGCCAGCAGCACACCGGGGAGGGGAGGTTTGGCTTTCTTT.

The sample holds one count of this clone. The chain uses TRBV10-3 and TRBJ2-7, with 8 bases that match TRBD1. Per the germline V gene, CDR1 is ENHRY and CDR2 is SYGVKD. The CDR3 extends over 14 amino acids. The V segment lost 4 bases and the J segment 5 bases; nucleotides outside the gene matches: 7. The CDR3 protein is CAISGSDRAHEQYV. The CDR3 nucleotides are TGTGCCATCAGTGGGTCGGACAGGGCCCACGAGCAGTACGTC.

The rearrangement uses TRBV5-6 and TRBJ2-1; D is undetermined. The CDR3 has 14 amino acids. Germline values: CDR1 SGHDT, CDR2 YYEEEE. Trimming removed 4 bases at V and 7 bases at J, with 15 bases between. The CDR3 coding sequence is TGTGCCAGCAGCCCGAACCTGAGACTTAATGAGCAGTTCTTC. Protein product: CASSPNLRLNEQFF.